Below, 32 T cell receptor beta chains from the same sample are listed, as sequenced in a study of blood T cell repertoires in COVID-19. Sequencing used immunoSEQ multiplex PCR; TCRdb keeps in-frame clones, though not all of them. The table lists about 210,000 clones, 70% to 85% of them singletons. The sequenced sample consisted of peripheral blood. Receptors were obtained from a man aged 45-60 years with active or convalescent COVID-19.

The CDR3 loop is CASSPGGGVQETQYF. CDR3 nucleotides: TGTGCCAGCAGCCCGGGCGGGGGGGTCCAAGAGACCCAGTACTTC. J is TRBJ2-5 and V is TRBV4-2; the match to TRBD2 covers 9 bases. With V trimmed by 4 bases and J by 1 base, 4 bases remained unmatched. The CDR3 sequence is 15 residues long. Germline V gene lookup returns CDR1 LGHNA and CDR2 YNFKEQ.

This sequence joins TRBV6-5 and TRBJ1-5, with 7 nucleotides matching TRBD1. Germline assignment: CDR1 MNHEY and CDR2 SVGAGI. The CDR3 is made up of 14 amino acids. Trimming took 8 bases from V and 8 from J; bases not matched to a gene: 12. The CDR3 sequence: CASAPGQVGEPQHF. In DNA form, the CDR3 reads TGTGCCAGCGCCCCTGGACAGGTCGGGGAGCCCCAGCATTTT.

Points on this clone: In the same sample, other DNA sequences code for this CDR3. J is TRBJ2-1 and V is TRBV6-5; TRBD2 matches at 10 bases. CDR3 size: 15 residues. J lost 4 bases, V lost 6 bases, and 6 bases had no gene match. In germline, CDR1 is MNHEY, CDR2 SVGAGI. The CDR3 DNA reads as TGTGCCAGCAGACGTTCTAGCGGGGGATACAATGAGCAGTTCTTC. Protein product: CASRRSSGGYNEQFF.

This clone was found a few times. CDR3 protein: CASSRGPGSYNSPLHF. Written as DNA, the CDR3 is TGCGCCAGCAGCCGAGGGCCCGGCTCCTATAATTCACCCCTCCACTTT. The rearrangement uses TRBV4-3 and TRBJ1-6; no clear D gene. This CDR3 has 16 amino acids. The V end lost 4 bases, the J end lost 0 bases, and 10 bases lay between the germline ends. Germline V CDR1 and CDR2: LGHNA, YSLEER.

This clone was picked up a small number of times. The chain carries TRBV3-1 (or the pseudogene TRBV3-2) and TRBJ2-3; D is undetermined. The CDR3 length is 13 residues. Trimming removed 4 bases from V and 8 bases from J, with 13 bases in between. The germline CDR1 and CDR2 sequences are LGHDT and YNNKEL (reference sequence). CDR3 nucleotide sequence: TGTGCCAGCAGCCCACAAGCGTCAATTACGCAGTATTTT. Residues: CASSPQASITQYF.

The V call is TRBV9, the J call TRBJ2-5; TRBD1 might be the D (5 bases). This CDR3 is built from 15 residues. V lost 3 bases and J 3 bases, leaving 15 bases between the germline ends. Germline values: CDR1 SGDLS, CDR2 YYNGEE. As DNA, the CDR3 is TGTGCCAGCAGCGGGTCCGACAGACGCAAAGAGACCCAGTACTTC. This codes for CASSGSDRRKETQYF.

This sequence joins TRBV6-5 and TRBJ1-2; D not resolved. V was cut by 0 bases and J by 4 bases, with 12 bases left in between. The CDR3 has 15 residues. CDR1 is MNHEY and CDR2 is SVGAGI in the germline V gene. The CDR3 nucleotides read TGTGCCAGCAGTTACTCTGGTCGGGATGGCTATGGCTACACCTTC. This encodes CASSYSGRDGYGYTF.

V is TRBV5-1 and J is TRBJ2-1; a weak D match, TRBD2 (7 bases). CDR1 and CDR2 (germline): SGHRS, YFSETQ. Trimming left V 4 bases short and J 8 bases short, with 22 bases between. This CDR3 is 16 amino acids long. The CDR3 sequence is CASSGGPGGVFHEQFF. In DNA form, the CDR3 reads TGCGCCAGCAGCGGGGGGCCGGGGGGAGTTTTCCATGAGCAGTTCTTC. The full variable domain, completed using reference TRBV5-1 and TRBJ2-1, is KAGVTQTPRYLIKTRGQQVTLSCSPISGHRSVSWYQQTPGQGLQFLFEYFSETQRNKGNFPGRFSGRQFSNSRSEMNVSTLELGDSALYLCASSGGPGGVFHEQFFGPGTRLTVL.

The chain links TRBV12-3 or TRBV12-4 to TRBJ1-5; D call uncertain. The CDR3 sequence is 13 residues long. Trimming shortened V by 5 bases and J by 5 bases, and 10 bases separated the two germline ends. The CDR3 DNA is TGTGCCAGCAGTACCCGTCCAGATCAGCCCCAGCATTTT. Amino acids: CASSTRPDQPQHF.

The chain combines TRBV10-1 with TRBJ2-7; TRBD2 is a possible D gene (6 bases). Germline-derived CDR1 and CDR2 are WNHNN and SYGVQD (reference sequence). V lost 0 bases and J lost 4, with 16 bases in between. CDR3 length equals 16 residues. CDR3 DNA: TGCGCCAGCAGTGAGTCGAGGGGACTCTCTATTTACGAGCAGTACGTC. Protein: CASSESRGLSIYEQYV.

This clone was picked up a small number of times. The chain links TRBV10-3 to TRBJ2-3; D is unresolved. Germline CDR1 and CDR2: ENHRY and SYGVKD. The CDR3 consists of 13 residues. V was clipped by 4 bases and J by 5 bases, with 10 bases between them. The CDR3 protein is CAISGSNGDTQYF. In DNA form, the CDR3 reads TGTGCCATCAGTGGGAGTAACGGAGATACGCAGTATTTT.

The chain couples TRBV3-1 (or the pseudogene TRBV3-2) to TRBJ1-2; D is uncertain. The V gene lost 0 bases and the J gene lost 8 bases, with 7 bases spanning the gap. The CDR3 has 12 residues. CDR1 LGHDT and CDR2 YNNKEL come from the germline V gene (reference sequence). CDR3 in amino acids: CASSQDEGGYTF. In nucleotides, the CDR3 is TGTGCCAGCAGCCAAGACGAGGGAGGCTACACCTTC.

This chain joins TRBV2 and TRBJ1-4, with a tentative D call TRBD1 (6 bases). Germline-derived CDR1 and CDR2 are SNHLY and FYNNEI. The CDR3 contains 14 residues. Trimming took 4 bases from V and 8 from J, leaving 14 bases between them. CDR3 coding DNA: TGTGCCAGCAGTGGCGGGGGGCTACGAGAAAAACTGTTTTTT. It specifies CASSGGGLREKLFF.

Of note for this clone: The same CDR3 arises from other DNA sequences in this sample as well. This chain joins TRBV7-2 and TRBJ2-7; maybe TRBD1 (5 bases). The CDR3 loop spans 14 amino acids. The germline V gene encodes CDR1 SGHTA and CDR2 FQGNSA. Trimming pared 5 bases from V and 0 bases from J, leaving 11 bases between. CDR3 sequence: CASSPQGSSYEQYF. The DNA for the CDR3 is TGTGCCAGCAGCCCCCAGGGCAGCTCCTACGAGCAGTACTTC.

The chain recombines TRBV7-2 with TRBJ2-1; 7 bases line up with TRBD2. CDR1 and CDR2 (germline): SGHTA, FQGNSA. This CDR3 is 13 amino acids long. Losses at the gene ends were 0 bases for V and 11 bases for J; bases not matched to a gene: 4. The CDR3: CASSLALAAKQFF. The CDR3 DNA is TGTGCCAGCAGCTTAGCGCTAGCGGCTAAGCAGTTCTTC.

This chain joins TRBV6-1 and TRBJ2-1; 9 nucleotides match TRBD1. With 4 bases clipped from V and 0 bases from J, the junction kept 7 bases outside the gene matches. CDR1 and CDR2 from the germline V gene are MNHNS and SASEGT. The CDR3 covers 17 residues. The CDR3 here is CASSGGTGYLSYNEQFF. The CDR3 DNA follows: TGTGCCAGCAGTGGGGGGACAGGGTACCTCTCCTACAATGAGCAGTTCTTC.

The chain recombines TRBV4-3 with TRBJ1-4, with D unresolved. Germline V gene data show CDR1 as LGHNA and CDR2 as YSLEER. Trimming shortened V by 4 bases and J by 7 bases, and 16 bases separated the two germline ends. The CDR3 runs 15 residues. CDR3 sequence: CASSPRVSSGEKLFF. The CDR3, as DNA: TGCGCCAGCAGCCCTAGAGTTAGCAGCGGTGAAAAACTGTTTTTT.

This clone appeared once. The CDR3 is CASIPRRGNQPQHF. The CDR3 bases are TGTGCCAGCATCCCCCGACGGGGCAATCAGCCCCAGCATTTT. The V call is TRBV28, the J call TRBJ1-5; no clear D gene. V was cut by 7 bases and J by 2 bases, with 12 bases left in between. Looked up from germline, CDR1 is MDHEN and CDR2 is SYDVKM. This CDR3 has 14 residues.

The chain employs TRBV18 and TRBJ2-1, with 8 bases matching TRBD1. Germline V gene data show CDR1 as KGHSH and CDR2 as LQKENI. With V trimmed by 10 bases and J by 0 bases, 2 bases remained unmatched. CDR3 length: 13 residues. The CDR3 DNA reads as TGTGCCACCGGACAGGGCTCCTACAATGAGCAGTTCTTC. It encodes CATGQGSYNEQFF. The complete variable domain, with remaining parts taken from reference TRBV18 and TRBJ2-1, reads NAGVMQNPRHLVRRRGQEARLRCSPMKGHSHVYWYRQLPEEGLKFMVYLQKENIIDESGMPKERFSAEFPKEGPSILRIQQVVRGDSAAYFCATGQGSYNEQFFGPGTRLTVL.

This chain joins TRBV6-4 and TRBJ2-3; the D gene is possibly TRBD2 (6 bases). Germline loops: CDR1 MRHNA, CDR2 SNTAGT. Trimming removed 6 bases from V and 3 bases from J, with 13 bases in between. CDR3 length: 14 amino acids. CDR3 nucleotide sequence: TGTGCCAGCAGGGCGGGGCAGCCTACAGATACGCAGTATTTT. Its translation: CASRAGQPTDTQYF.

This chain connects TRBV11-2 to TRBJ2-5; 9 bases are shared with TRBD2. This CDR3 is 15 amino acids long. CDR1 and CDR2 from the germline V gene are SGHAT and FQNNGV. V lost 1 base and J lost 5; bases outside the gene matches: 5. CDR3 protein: CASSLGGGAWETQYF. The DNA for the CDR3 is TGTGCCAGCAGCTTAGGCGGGGGGGCCTGGGAGACCCAGTACTTC.

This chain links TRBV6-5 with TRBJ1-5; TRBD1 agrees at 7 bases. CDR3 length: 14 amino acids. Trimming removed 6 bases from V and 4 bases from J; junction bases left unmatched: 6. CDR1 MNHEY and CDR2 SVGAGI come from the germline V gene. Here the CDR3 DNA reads TGTGCCAGCAGCGGGACAGTGAAAAATCAGCCCCAGCATTTT. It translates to CASSGTVKNQPQHF.

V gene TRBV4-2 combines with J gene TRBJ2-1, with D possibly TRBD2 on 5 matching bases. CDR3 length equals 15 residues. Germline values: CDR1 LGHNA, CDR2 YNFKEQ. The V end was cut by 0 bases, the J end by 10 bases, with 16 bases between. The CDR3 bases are TGTGCCAGCAGCCAAGAAGGAGAGGGCCACTGGGAGCAGTTCTTC. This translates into CASSQEGEGHWEQFF.

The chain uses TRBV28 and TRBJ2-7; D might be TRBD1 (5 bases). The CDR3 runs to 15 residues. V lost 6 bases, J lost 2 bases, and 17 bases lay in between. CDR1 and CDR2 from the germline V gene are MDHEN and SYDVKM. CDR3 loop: CASSPAGHPTYEQYF. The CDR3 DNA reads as TGTGCCAGCAGCCCGGCAGGACATCCTACCTACGAGCAGTACTTC.

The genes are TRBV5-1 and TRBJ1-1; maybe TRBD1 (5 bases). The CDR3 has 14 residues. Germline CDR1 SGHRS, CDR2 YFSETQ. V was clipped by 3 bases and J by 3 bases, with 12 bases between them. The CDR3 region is CASSSGGGDTEAFF. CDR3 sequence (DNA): TGCGCCAGCAGCTCCGGGGGAGGGGACACTGAAGCTTTCTTT.

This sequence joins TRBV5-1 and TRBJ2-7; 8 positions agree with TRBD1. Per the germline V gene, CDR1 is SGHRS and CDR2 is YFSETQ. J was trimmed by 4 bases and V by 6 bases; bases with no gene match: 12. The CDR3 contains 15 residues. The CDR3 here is CASKTTGEGFYEQYF. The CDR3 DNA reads TGCGCCAGCAAGACGACAGGGGAAGGGTTTTACGAGCAGTACTTC.

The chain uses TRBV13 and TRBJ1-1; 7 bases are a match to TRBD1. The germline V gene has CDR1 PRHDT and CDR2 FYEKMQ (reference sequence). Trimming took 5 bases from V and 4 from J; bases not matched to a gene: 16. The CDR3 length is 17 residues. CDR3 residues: CASSTPDRDDGSTEAFF. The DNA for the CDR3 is TGTGCCAGCAGCACCCCTGACAGGGACGATGGGAGCACTGAAGCTTTCTTT.

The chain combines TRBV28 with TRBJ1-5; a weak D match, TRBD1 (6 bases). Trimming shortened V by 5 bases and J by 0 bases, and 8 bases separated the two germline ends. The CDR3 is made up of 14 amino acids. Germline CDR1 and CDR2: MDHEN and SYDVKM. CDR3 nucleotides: TGTGCCAGCAGTCGGACAGATAGCAATCAGCCCCAGCATTTT. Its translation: CASSRTDSNQPQHF. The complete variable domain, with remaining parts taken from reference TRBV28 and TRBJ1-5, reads DVKVTQSSRYLVKRTGEKVFLECVQDMDHENMFWYRQDPGLGLRLIYFSYDVKMKEKGDIPEGYSVSREKKERFSLILESASTNQTSMYLCASSRTDSNQPQHFGDGTRLSIL.

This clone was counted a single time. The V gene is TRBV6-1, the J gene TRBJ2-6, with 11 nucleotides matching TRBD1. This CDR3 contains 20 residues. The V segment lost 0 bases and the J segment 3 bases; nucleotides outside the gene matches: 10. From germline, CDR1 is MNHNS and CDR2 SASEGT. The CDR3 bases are TGTGCCAGCAGTGAAGCTTATGTCGGGACAGGGGGTTTTGGGGCCAACGTCCTGACTTTC. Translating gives CASSEAYVGTGGFGANVLTF.

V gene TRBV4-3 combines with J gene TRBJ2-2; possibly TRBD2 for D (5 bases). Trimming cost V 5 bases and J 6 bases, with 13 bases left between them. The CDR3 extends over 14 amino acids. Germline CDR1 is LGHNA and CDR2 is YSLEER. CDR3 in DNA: TGCGCCAGCAGCAGCCACAGAGGGTCCGGGGAGCTGTTTTTT. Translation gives CASSSHRGSGELFF.

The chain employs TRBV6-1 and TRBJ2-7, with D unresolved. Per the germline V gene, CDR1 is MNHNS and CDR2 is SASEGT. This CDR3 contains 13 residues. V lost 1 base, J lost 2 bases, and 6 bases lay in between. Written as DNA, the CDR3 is TGTGCCAGCAGTGAAGGAGTGGCCTACGAGCAGTACGTC. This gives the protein CASSEGVAYEQYV.

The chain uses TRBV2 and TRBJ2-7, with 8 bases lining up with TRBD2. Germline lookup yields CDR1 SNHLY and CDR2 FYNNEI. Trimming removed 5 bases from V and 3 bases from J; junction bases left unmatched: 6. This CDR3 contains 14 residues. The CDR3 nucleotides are TGTGCCAGCAGTAAACTAGCGGTAGACTACGAGCAGTACTTC. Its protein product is CASSKLAVDYEQYF.